This T cell receptor (beta chain) emerged from a study of cytomegalovirus exposure and HLA in healthy donors. Whole-study results and caveats: The dataset shows that most TCR sequences were rare, while some public TCRs occurred in many donors.

The method was immunoSEQ multiplex PCR; TCRdb's version includes in-frame clones alone and lacks a portion of them. The sample contains some 100,000 clones, approximately 90% of which appear only once. CDR1 and CDR2 (germline): PRHDT, FYEKMQ (reference sequence). The ends lost 6 bases at V and 8 bases at J; junction bases unmatched: 7. The CDR3 contains 14 residues. Separate from the roughly 700-subject first cohort, the approximately 120-subject validation cohort was the one that the donors belonged to. A few counts support this clone. Its antigen is still unknown. The sequenced sample consisted of PBMCs. This sequence joins TRBV13 and TRBJ1-6; 7 bases are shared with TRBD1. This TCR came from a man aged 18 to 29 in good health and CMV-seronegative. CDR3 protein: CASSYGTEDSPLHF. CDR3 bases: TGTGCCAGCAGTTACGGGACAGAGGATTCACCCCTCCACTTT.